This T cell receptor beta chain was captured by sequencing in a study of blood T cell repertoires in COVID-19. Source study methods: Reference gene primers were amplified, and this amplification served to estimate nucleated cell counts. TCRdb's copy holds only in-frame clones and misses some; the assay was immunoSEQ multiplex PCR. V, J and clone size reflect that table, while D and trimming were determined from the DNA. The sample yields some 170,000 clones, 75% to 85% seen once. The CDR3 runs to 14 residues. Losses at the gene ends were 7 bases for V and 0 bases for J; bases not matched to a gene: 5. Germline-derived CDR1 and CDR2 are LGHDT and YNNKEL (reference sequence).

The sample taken for sequencing was PBMCs or T cells enriched from blood (not recorded which). The TCR sequence derives from a man aged 45-60 years who had recovered from COVID-19. The J gene is TRBJ1-1, the V gene TRBV3-1 (or the pseudogene TRBV3-2); 7 bases map to TRBD1. The CDR3 here is CASIRTGMNTEAFF. CDR3 sequence (DNA): TGTGCCAGCATCCGGACAGGAATGAACACTGAAGCTTTCTTT.